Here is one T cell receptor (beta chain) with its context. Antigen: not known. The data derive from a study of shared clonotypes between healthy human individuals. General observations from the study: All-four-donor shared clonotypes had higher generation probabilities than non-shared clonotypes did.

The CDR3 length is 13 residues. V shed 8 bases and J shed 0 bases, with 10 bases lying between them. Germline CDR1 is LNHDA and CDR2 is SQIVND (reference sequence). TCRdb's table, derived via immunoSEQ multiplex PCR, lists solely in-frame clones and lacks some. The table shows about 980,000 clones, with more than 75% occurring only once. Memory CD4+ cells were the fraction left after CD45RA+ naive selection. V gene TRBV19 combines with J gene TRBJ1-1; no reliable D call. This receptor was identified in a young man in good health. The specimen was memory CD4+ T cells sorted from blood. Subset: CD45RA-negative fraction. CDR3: CASCGSLNTEAFF. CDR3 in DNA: TGTGCCAGTTGCGGCAGTTTGAACACTGAAGCTTTCTTT.